This T cell receptor beta chain is from a study of T cell changes during pregnancy in multiple sclerosis. The method was immunoSEQ multiplex PCR; TCRdb's version includes in-frame clones alone and lacks a portion of them. The sample records tens of thousands of clones, about 93% being singletons. Sequences were derived from CD8+ T cells from peripheral blood mononuclear cells, sampled in the third trimester of pregnancy. This receptor was identified in a female donor with multiple sclerosis, enrolled in a pregnancy study.

The CDR3 DNA reads as TGTGCCAGCAGCTTAACAGGAGGGGGCAATCAGCCCCAGCATTTT. Protein: CASSLTGGGNQPQHF. This chain links TRBV7-8 with TRBJ1-5; a weak D match, TRBD1 (5 bases). V gave up 2 bases and J gave up 2 bases, with 10 bases separating them. Germline-derived CDR1 and CDR2 are SGHVS and FQNEAQ. This CDR3 comprises 15 residues. Full variable domain (missing parts from reference TRBV7-8 and TRBJ1-5): GAGVSQSPRYKVAKRGQDVALRCDPISGHVSLFWYQQALGQGPEFLTYFQNEAQLDKSGLPSDRFFAERPEGSVSTLKIQRTQQEDSAVYLCASSLTGGGNQPQHFGDGTRLSIL.